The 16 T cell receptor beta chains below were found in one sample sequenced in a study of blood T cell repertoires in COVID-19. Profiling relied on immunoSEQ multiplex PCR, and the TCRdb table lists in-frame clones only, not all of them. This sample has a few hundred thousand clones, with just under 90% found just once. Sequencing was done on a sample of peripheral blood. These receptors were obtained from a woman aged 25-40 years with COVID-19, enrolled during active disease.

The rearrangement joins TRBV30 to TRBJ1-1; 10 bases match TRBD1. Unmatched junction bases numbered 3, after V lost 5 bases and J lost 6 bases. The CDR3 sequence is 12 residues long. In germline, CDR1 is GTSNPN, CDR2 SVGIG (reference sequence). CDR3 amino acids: CAWGDRGPEAFF. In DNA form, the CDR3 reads TGTGCCTGGGGTGACAGGGGGCCTGAAGCTTTCTTT.

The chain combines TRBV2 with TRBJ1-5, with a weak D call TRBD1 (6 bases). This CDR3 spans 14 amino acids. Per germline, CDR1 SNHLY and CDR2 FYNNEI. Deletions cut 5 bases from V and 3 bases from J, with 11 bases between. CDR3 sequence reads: CASSIRQVNQPQHF. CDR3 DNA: TGTGCCAGCAGTATTAGACAGGTCAATCAGCCCCAGCATTTT.

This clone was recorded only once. The CDR3 bases are TGTGCCAGCAACCGGGACACCGGGGAGCTGTTTTTT. It yields the protein CASNRDTGELFF. The rearrangement links TRBV7-9 to TRBJ2-2; no clear D gene. V gave up 7 bases and J gave up 3 bases, with 6 bases separating them. Per the germline V gene, CDR1 is SEHNR and CDR2 is FQNEAQ (reference sequence). The CDR3 is 12 residues long. Looking up the rest from reference TRBV7-9 and TRBJ2-2 gives the full variable domain: DTGVSQNPRHKITKRGQNVTFRCDPISEHNRLYWYRQTLGQGPEFLTYFQNEAQLEKSRLLSDRFSAERPKGSFSTLEIQRTEQGDSAMYLCASNRDTGELFFGEGSRLTVL.

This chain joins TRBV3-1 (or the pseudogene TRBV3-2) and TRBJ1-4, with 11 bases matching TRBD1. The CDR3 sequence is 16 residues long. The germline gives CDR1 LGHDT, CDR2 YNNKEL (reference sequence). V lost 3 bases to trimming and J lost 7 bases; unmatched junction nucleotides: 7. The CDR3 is CASSHPGTGGSEKLFF. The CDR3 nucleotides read TGTGCCAGCAGCCACCCCGGGACAGGGGGTAGTGAAAAACTGTTTTTT.

CDR3 sequence: CASSPIPQGAGGYTF. DNA of the CDR3: TGTGCCAGCTCCCCTATTCCACAGGGAGCAGGCGGCTACACCTTC. The chain links TRBV18 to TRBJ1-2, with D perhaps matching TRBD1 (6 bases). The V and J ends lost 6 bases and 8 bases respectively, with 22 bases between them. CDR3 length: 15 residues. The V gene's germline CDR1 is KGHSH and CDR2 LQKENI. Combining the CDR3 with reference TRBV18 and TRBJ1-2 gives the whole variable domain NAGVMQNPRHLVRRRGQEARLRCSPMKGHSHVYWYRQLPEEGLKFMVYLQKENIIDESGMPKERFSAEFPKEGPSILRIQQVVRGDSAAYFCASSPIPQGAGGYTFGSGTRLTVV.

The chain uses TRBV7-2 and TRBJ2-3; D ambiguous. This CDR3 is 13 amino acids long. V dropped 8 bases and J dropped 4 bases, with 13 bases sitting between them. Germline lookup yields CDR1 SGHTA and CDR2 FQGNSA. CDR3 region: CASAVGQADTQYF. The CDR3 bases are TGTGCCAGCGCCGTGGGCCAGGCAGATACGCAGTATTTT.

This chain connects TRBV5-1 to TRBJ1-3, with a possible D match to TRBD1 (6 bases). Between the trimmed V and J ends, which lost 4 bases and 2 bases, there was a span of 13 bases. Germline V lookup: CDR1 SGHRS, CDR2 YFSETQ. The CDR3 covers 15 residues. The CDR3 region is CASSPGQNPGNTIYF. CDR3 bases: TGCGCCAGCAGCCCCGGACAGAACCCTGGAAACACCATATATTTT. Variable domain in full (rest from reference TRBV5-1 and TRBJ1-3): KAGVTQTPRYLIKTRGQQVTLSCSPISGHRSVSWYQQTPGQGLQFLFEYFSETQRNKGNFPGRFSGRQFSNSRSEMNVSTLELGDSALYLCASSPGQNPGNTIYFGEGSWLTVV.

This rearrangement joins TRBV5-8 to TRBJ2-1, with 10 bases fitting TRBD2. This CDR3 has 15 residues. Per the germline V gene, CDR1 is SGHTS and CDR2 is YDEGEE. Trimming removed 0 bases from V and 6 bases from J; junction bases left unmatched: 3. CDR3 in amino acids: CASSLVAGGGNEQFF. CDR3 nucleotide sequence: TGTGCCAGCAGCTTGGTAGCGGGGGGTGGCAATGAGCAGTTCTTC.

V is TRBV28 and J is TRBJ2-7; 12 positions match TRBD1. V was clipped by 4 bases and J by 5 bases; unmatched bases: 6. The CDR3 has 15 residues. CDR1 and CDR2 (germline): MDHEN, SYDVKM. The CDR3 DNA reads TGTGCCAGCAGTTCCCAGGGGACAGGGGGCCACGAGCAGTACTTC. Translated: CASSSQGTGGHEQYF.

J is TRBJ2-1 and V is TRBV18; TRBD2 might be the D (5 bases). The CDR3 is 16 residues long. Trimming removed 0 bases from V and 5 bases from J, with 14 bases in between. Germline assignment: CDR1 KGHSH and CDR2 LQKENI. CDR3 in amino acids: CASSPPRRTADNEQFF. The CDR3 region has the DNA TGTGCCAGCTCACCACCGAGGCGGACTGCCGACAATGAGCAGTTCTTC.

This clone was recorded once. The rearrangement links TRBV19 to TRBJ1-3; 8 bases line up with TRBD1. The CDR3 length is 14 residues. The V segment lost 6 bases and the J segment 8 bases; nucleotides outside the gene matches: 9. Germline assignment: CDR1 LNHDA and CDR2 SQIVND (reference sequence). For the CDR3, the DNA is TGTGCCAGTAGCCCGGACAGGGATCTGGACACCATATATTTT. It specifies CASSPDRDLDTIYF. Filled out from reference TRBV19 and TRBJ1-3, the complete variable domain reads DGGITQSPKYLFRKEGQNVTLSCEQNLNHDAMYWYRQDPGQGLRLIYYSQIVNDFQKGDIAEGYSVSREKKESFPLTVTSAQKNPTAFYLCASSPDRDLDTIYFGEGSWLTVV.

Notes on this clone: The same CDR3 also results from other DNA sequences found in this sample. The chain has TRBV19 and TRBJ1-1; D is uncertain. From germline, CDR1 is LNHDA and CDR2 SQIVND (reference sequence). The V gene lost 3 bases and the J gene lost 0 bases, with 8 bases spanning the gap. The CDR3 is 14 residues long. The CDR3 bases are TGTGCCAGTAGTATTGAGCCTTTGAACACTGAAGCTTTCTTT. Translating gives CASSIEPLNTEAFF. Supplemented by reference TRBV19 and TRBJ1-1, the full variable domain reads DGGITQSPKYLFRKEGQNVTLSCEQNLNHDAMYWYRQDPGQGLRLIYYSQIVNDFQKGDIAEGYSVSREKKESFPLTVTSAQKNPTAFYLCASSIEPLNTEAFFGQGTRLTVV.

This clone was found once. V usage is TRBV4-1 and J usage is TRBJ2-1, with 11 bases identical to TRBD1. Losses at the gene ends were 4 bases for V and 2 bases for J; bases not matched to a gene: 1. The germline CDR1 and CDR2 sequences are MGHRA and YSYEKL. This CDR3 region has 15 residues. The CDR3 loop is CASSLGQGAYNEQFF. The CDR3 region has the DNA TGCGCCAGCAGCCTGGGACAGGGGGCCTACAATGAGCAGTTCTTC.

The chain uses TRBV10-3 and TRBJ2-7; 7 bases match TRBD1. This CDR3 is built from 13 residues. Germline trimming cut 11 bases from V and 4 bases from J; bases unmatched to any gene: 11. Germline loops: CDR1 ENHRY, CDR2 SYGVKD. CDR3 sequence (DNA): TGTGCCGCCCCGGGGACAGCTGATTACGAGCAGTACGTC. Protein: CAAPGTADYEQYV.

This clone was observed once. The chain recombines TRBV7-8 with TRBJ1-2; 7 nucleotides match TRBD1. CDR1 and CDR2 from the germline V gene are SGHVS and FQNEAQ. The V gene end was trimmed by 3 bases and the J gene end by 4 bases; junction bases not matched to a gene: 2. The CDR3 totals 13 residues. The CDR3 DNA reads TGTGCCAGCAGCTTGAGGACAGGCTATGGCTACACCTTC. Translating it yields CASSLRTGYGYTF.

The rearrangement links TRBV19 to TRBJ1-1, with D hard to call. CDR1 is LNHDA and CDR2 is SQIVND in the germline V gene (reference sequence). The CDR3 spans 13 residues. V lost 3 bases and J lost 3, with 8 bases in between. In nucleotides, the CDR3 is TGTGCCAGTAGTATCGGCCGGGACACTGAAGCTTTCTTT. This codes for CASSIGRDTEAFF.